This T cell receptor beta chain was retrieved from a study of cytomegalovirus exposure and HLA in healthy donors. Overall study findings and caveats: The study listed roughly 160 cytomegalovirus-associated TCR beta chains.

Regarding this clone: The antigen is not known.

Per germline, CDR1 KGHSH and CDR2 LQKENI. The CDR3 spans 12 residues. Trimming removed 1 base from V and 5 bases from J, with 5 bases in between. The PCR ran on 60 Vbeta and 13 Jbeta primers. Produced via immunoSEQ multiplex PCR; TCRdb's table is partial and in-frame only. The sample lists 150,000 to 200,000 clones, 75% to 85% occurring once. The genes are TRBV18 and TRBJ2-5; D remains ambiguous. This receptor was taken from a man between 18 and 29 years old in good health and CMV-seronegative. The sequencing input was PBMCs. The CDR3: CASSPLVETQYF. The DNA for the CDR3 is TGTGCCAGCTCACCACTAGTGGAGACCCAGTACTTC.